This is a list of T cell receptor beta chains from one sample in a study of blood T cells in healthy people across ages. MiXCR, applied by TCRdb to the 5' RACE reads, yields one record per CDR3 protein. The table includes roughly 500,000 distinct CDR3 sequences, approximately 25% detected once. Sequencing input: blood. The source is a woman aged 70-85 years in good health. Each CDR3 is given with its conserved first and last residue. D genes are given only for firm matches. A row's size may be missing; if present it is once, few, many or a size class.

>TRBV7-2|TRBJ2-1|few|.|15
TGTGCCAGCAGCTTTCAAGCTAACGCCTACAATGAGCAGTTCTTC
CASSFQANAYNEQFF
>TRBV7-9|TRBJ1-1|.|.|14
TGTGCCAGCAGCTTAGTGGGGGGGGCAAGTGAAGCTTTCTTT
CASSLVGGASEAFF
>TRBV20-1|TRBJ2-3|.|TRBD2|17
TGCAGTGCCACCACTAGCGGGGCGGTGCTGAGGACAGATACGCAGTATTTT
CSATTSGAVLRTDTQYF
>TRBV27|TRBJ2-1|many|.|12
TGTGCCAGCAGCCTCACTAGCAATGAGCAGTTCTTC
CASSLTSNEQFF
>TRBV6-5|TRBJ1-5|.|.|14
TGTGCCAGCAGTTCGGCAGGGACCGGTCAGCCCCAGCATTTT
CASSSAGTGQPQHF
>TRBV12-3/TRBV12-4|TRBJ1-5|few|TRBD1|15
TGTGCCAGCAGTCCCCTGACAGGGAGCAATCAGCCCCAGCATTTT
CASSPLTGSNQPQHF
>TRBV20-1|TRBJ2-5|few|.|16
TGCAGTGCTAGAGAATCACTAGCTAGGGTGGGGGAGACCCAGTACTTC
CSARESLARVGETQYF
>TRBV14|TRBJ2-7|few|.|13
TGTGCCAGCAGCCGCGGGACAGTTGGGGAGCAGTACTTC
CASSRGTVGEQYF
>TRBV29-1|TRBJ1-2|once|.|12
TGCAGCGTTTACCGGGACATCTATGGCTACACCTTC
CSVYRDIYGYTF
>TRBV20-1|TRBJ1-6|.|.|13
TGCAGTGCTAGCGCTACAGCTAATTCACCCCTCCACTTT
CSASATANSPLHF
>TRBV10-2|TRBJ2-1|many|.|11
TGCGCCAGCAGCGATTACAATGAGCAGTTCTTC
CASSDYNEQFF
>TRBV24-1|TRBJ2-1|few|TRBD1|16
TGTGCCACCAGTGTCTTAGGACAGGGGTCCTACAATGAGCAGTTCTTC
CATSVLGQGSYNEQFF
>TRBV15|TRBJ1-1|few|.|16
TGTGCCACCAGCAGAGATCTTGGCGGGGTGAACACTGAAGCTTTCTTT
CATSRDLGGVNTEAFF
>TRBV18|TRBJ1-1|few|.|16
TGTGCCAGCTCACCACCGGGGCAGGGGAGTGGCACTGAAGCTTTCTTT
CASSPPGQGSGTEAFF
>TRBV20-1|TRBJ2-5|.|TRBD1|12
TGCAGTGCCGGACAGGCCGGGGAGACCCAGTACTTC
CSAGQAGETQYF
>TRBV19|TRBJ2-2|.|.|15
TGTGCCAGTAGTTTCGGACAGTTGGACACCGGGGAGCTGTTTTTT
CASSFGQLDTGELFF
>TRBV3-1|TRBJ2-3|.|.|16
TGTGCCAGCAGCCAAGAAGGGAGGGGGGGCCGTTATACGCAGTATTTT
CASSQEGRGGRYTQYF
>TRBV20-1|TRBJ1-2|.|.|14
TGCAGTGTTGATCCGAACAGACGGAACTATGGCTACACCTTC
CSVDPNRRNYGYTF
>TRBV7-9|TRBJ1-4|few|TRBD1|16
TGTGCCAGCAGCTTAGCGTCCGGGACAGGGGACGAAAAACTGTTTTTT
CASSLASGTGDEKLFF
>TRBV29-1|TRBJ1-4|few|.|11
TGCAGCGTTCGCAGCAATGAAAAACTGTTTTTT
CSVRSNEKLFF